This T cell receptor beta chain is from a study of blood T cells in healthy people across ages. Alongside a J-beta primer mix, a sample-barcoded 5' primer served in a second PCR lasting about 7 to 11 cycles. TCRdb processed the 5' RACE reads anew with MiXCR; each CDR3 protein has one entry. The data hold some 1.5 million distinct CDR3 sequences, with roughly 27% observed a single time. This clonotype was observed at least ten times. Germline CDR1 and CDR2: SQVTM and ANQGSEA. The CDR3 contains 13 residues. Trimming stripped 7 bases from V and 5 bases from J, with 18 bases between. This chain joins TRBV29-1 and TRBJ2-7, with a tentative D call TRBD1 (6 bases). The origin of this receptor is a woman aged 25 to 45 in good health. Specimen: blood. The CDR3 coding sequence is TGCAGCGCTGGGCCACAGGGTACCCACGAGCAGTACTTC. Its translation is CSAGPQGTHEQYF.